A selection of T cell receptor beta chains follows, all from one sample in a study of cytomegalovirus exposure and HLA in healthy donors. Only in-frame clones appear in the TCRdb table, and some are missing; sequencing was by immunoSEQ multiplex PCR. Of roughly 120,000 clones detected, more than 60% appear once; the ten largest clones hold less than 2.5%. Sequenced material: PBMCs. The source is a woman aged 40 to 50 in good health and CMV-seropositive. Each CDR3 is given with its conserved first and last residue. The D gene is left open where the match is weak. Size tells how often a clone was seen (once, few, many) or the class of an expanded clone, and some rows leave it out.

>TRBJ2-7|TRBD1|-|TRBV28
TGTGCCAGCAGTCCCTACAGGGGAACCTACGAGCAGTACTTC
CASSPYRGTYEQYF
>TRBJ2-1|TRBD2|-|TRBV7-3
TGTGCCAGCAGCCCCACCGTGGGACTAGTCTACAATGAGCAGTTCTTC
CASSPTVGLVYNEQFF
>TRBJ2-7|-|-|TRBV6-5
TGTGCCAGCAAAGCGAGCTCCTACGAGCAGTACTTC
CASKASSYEQYF
>TRBJ2-6|-|-|TRBV5-1
TGCGCCAGCAGCTTGGGACAGGCCTTCTCTGGGGCCAACGTCCTGACTTTC
CASSLGQAFSGANVLTF
>TRBJ1-5|-|-|TRBV7-2
TGTGCCAGCAGCCTACAGCTTCAAAGCAATCAGCCCCAGCATTTT
CASSLQLQSNQPQHF
>TRBJ1-4|TRBD1|-|TRBV18
TGTGCCAGCTCACCAAGGGGACAGGACCCAAAACTGTTTTTT
CASSPRGQDPKLFF
>TRBJ2-6|-|-|TRBV14
TGTGCCAGCAGCCGGAGGAAAACTGTCTCTGGGGCCAACGTCCTGACTTTC
CASSRRKTVSGANVLTF
>TRBJ1-5|TRBD1|-|TRBV5-1
TGCGCCAGCAGCCCGGGACAGGGTAGCAATCAGCCCCAGCATTTT
CASSPGQGSNQPQHF
>TRBJ1-1|TRBD1|-|TRBV28
TGTGCCAGCAGTGTAGCGACAGGGAAAACTGAAGCTTTCTTT
CASSVATGKTEAFF
>TRBJ1-2|TRBD1|-|TRBV2
TGTGCCAGCAGGGGACAGGCCCACCACTATGGCTACACCTTC
CASRGQAHHYGYTF
>TRBJ1-1|-|-|TRBV11-1
TGTGCCAGCAGTCCCGGGGACACTGAAGCTTTCTTT
CASSPGDTEAFF
>TRBJ1-4|TRBD1|-|TRBV4-1
TGCGCCAGCAGCCCCTCCAGGGGGTCCTTCGAAAAACTGTTTTTT
CASSPSRGSFEKLFF
>TRBJ2-7|TRBD1|-|TRBV4-3
TGCGCCAGCAGCCCAGTAGAGGGGGCGCGGTACGAGCAGTACTTC
CASSPVEGARYEQYF
>TRBJ1-1|-|-|TRBV5-1
TGCGCCAGCAGCTTGGACAATCAGGGCCAAGAAGCTTTCTTT
CASSLDNQGQEAFF
>TRBJ1-2|-|-|TRBV6-1
TGTGCCAGCAGTGCAAGCCGGCGGGGAGCTAACTATGGCTACACCTTC
CASSASRRGANYGYTF
>TRBJ2-1|TRBD2|once|TRBV9
TGTGCCAGCAGCGTACGGGGGGATTACAATGAGCAGTTCTTC
CASSVRGDYNEQFF
>TRBJ1-2|-|-|TRBV10-3
TGTGCCATCAGTGAGTCGACTGAGAAATCCTATGGCTACACCTTC
CAISESTEKSYGYTF
>TRBJ2-3|-|-|TRBV5-1
TGCGCCAGCAGCCCCCTGAAACAGGGCGCAGATACGCAGTATTTT
CASSPLKQGADTQYF
>TRBJ2-7|-|-|TRBV5-1
TGCGCCAGCAGCGGGATGACAGAATCCTACGAGCAGTACTTC
CASSGMTESYEQYF
>TRBJ2-3|TRBD1|-|TRBV27
TGTGCCAGCAGTTTAACCCCGGGACAGGGGTCGGATACGCAGTATTTT
CASSLTPGQGSDTQYF
>TRBJ1-4|-|-|TRBV18
TGTGCCAGCTCACCACTCGAGGCTCTCGATGCAACTAATGAAAAACTGTTTTTT
CASSPLEALDATNEKLFF
>TRBJ1-2|-|-|TRBV14
TGTGCCAGCAGCCAAGCAGGGTTTAACTATGGCTACACCTTC
CASSQAGFNYGYTF
>TRBJ2-5|TRBD1|-|TRBV7-2
TGTGCCAGCAGCTTAAGCCCCGCCGACAGGGCGGGAGAGACCCAGTACTTC
CASSLSPADRAGETQYF
>TRBJ2-1|TRBD2|-|TRBV4-3
TGCGCCAGCAGCCAAGATCGAGGGACTAGCGGGAGGGGGAATGAGCAGTTCTTC
CASSQDRGTSGRGNEQFF
>TRBJ2-5|-|-|TRBV2
TGTGCCAGCAGTGAACTGCAGGGGCAGACCCAGTACTTC
CASSELQGQTQYF
>TRBJ2-1|-|few|TRBV5-1
TGCGCCAGCAGCCTAGAGGGGGGGTCCTACAATGAGCAGTTCTTC
CASSLEGGSYNEQFF
>TRBJ1-2|-|-|TRBV5-6
TGTGCCAGCAGCTTAGGGTCGTCAAGGGGCTATGGCTACACCTTC
CASSLGSSRGYGYTF
>TRBJ2-3|TRBD2|few|TRBV2
TGTGCCAGCAGTGAATCTCGCCCGGGGGGAAGCACAGATACGCAGTATTTT
CASSESRPGGSTDTQYF
>TRBJ2-3|TRBD1|-|TRBV6-5
TGTGCCAGCAGACGGACAGGGACAGCCACAGATACGCAGTATTTT
CASRRTGTATDTQYF
>TRBJ1-1|-|-|TRBV4-3
TGCGCCAGCAGCCTCGGGGTAGGGAACACTGAAGCTTTCTTT
CASSLGVGNTEAFF
>TRBJ2-3|-|-|TRBV30
TGTGCCTGGAGTCCTCTATTCCCCACAGATACGCAGTATTTT
CAWSPLFPTDTQYF
>TRBJ2-3|-|-|TRBV27
TGTGCCAGCAGTTTATCCCGACAGTTACCTACTAGCACAGATACGCAGTATTTT
CASSLSRQLPTSTDTQYF
>TRBJ2-1|-|few|TRBV25-1
TGTGCCAGCGTCGGTCGAACCTACAATGAGCAGTTCTTC
CASVGRTYNEQFF
>TRBJ1-2|-|once|TRBV28
TGTGCCGGCAGCAGGGCCATCTATGGCTACACCTTC
CAGSRAIYGYTF
>TRBJ2-7|TRBD2|-|TRBV14
TGTGCCAGCAGCCAACGTAGCGGGAGGGCCGCCTACGAGCAGTACTTC
CASSQRSGRAAYEQYF
>TRBJ2-6|TRBD1|few|TRBV6-5
TGTGCCAGCAGTTACTCTGGGACAGGGTCGGACGTCCTGACTTTC
CASSYSGTGSDVLTF
>TRBJ2-7|TRBD2|-|TRBV27
TGTGCCAGCAGCCGACTAGCGACCTCCTACGAGCAGTACTTC
CASSRLATSYEQYF
>TRBJ2-5|TRBD1|-|TRBV5-4
TGTGCCAGCAATCACGCTGACAGGGAGGAGACCCAGTACTTC
CASNHADREETQYF
>TRBJ2-5|TRBD1|once|TRBV11-2
TGTGCCAGCAGCGTAACCGGGACAGGGGAAGAGACCCAGTACTTC
CASSVTGTGEETQYF
>TRBJ2-2|TRBD1|-|TRBV7-2
TGTGCCAGCAGCTTAGTTGCCAGCAGGGGGTCGGGCACCGGGGAGCTGTTTTTT
CASSLVASRGSGTGELFF
>TRBJ2-5|TRBD2|-|TRBV7-2
TGTGCCAGCACCCCACCGTTCGAGACTAGCGGTTCGGGGACCCAGTACTTC
CASTPPFETSGSGTQYF
>TRBJ2-5|-|-|TRBV5-1
TGCGCCAGCAGCTTAGCCAGGCAAGAGATCCAGTACTTC
CASSLARQEIQYF
>TRBJ1-1|TRBD1|-|TRBV2
TGTGCCAGCAGCCGGACAGGGGTTGAAGCTTTCTTT
CASSRTGVEAFF
>TRBJ2-5|TRBD1|once|TRBV10-3
TGTGCCATCAGTGCTACAGGGGAATCACCCCAAGAGACCCAGTACTTC
CAISATGESPQETQYF
>TRBJ2-2|-|-|TRBV9
TGTGCCAGCAGCGTAGAGTACAGGGTTAGCGGGGAGCTGTTTTTT
CASSVEYRVSGELFF
>TRBJ2-7|-|-|TRBV5-3
TGTGCCAGAAGTCCCGGGACAAGAACCTACGAGCAGTACTTC
CARSPGTRTYEQYF
>TRBJ2-1|TRBD2|-|TRBV4-3
TGCGCCAGCAGCCAGGGGGAACTAGCGGGAGTCGACAATGAGCAGTTCTTC
CASSQGELAGVDNEQFF
>TRBJ1-1|-|few|TRBV7-9
TGTGCCAGCAGCCTAACGGGGGGAACCGACACTGAAGCTTTCTTT
CASSLTGGTDTEAFF